Below, 9 T cell receptor beta chains from the same sample are listed, as sequenced in a study of T cells in Graves' hyperthyroidism and ophthalmopathy. Using RNA transcripts as the source, TCR beta CDR3 regions were amplified. An initial round of RT-PCR targeting the TCR CDR3 relied on the HTBI primer set. TCRdb redid the calling of the multiplex PCR reads with MiXCR, one entry per CDR3 protein. The profile shows more than 550,000 distinct CDR3 sequences, around 20% of them singletons. Sequenced input: blood. The origin of the receptors is a woman in her fifties or sixties with Graves' hyperthyroidism that later progressed to Graves' ophthalmopathy.

The table lists this clonotype with a few counts. The rearrangement links TRBV30 to TRBJ1-6; 9 nucleotides agree with TRBD1. Losses at the gene ends were 3 bases for V and 4 bases for J; bases not matched to a gene: 1. CDR3 size: 14 residues. CDR1 GTSNPN and CDR2 SVGIG come from the germline V gene (reference sequence). CDR3 sequence reads: CAWRGTGYNSPLHF. The CDR3 nucleotides read TGTGCCTGGAGGGGGACAGGGTATAATTCACCCCTCCACTTT.

CDR3 bases: TGTGCCAGTAGTGAACAAGCGGTCTCTGGAAACACCATATATTTT. Translating gives CASSEQAVSGNTIYF. The V gene is TRBV19, the J gene TRBJ1-3; D is ambiguous. The CDR3 extends over 15 amino acids. Germline V gene lookup returns CDR1 LNHDA and CDR2 SQIVND (reference sequence). Trimming stripped 5 bases from V and 0 bases from J, with 11 bases between.

This clonotype was observed at least ten times. The chain links TRBV5-1 to TRBJ2-3; the D gene could be TRBD1 or TRBD2 (5 bases each). CDR3 length equals 16 residues. CDR1 is SGHRS, CDR2 YFSETQ, per germline. V was clipped by 0 bases and J by 6 bases, with 17 bases between them. CDR3 bases: TGCGCCAGCAGCTTGGAACTGGGGACGACGACTGATACGCAGTATTTT. As protein: CASSLELGTTTDTQYF.

The chain employs TRBV12-3 or TRBV12-4 and TRBJ1-5, with a possible D match to TRBD1 (5 bases). The CDR3 has 15 amino acids. V was shortened by 3 bases and J by 7 bases, with 16 bases between the two germline ends. CDR3: CASSFGSPGRQPQHF. Written as DNA, the CDR3 is TGTGCCAGCAGTTTCGGCTCCCCGGGGCGGCAGCCCCAGCATTTT.

This clonotype was seen at least ten times. The rearrangement uses TRBV5-6 and TRBJ2-2, with D hard to call. The CDR3 length is 16 residues. CDR1 and CDR2 (germline): SGHDT, YYEEEE. V was trimmed by 0 bases and J by 1 base, leaving 10 bases between them. CDR3 in amino acids: CASSLAVQMNTGELFF. CDR3 nucleotides: TGTGCCAGCAGCTTGGCCGTGCAGATGAACACCGGGGAGCTGTTTTTT.

This clonotype has just a few counts. J is TRBJ2-4 and V is TRBV7-9; 7 positions agree with TRBD2. Unmatched junction bases numbered 6, after V lost 4 bases and J lost 0 bases. CDR3 size: 16 residues. From germline, CDR1 is SEHNR and CDR2 FQNEAQ (reference sequence). The CDR3 protein is CASSSPGGVAKNIQYF. DNA for the CDR3: TGTGCCAGCAGCTCCCCGGGAGGAGTAGCCAAAAACATTCAGTACTTC.

This chain connects TRBV5-1 to TRBJ1-3; TRBD1 agrees at 8 bases. Trimming cost V 5 bases and J 4 bases; bases outside gene matches: 8. In germline, CDR1 is SGHRS, CDR2 YFSETQ. The CDR3 length is 15 residues. CDR3 protein: CASRPDRVGGNTIYF. The CDR3 coding sequence is TGCGCCAGCAGACCGGACAGGGTGGGAGGAAACACCATATATTTT.

This clonotype was counted a few times. The rearrangement links TRBV5-5 to TRBJ1-2; 12 bases line up with TRBD1. Unmatched junction bases numbered 5, after V lost 4 bases and J lost 4 bases. The CDR3 contains 15 residues. The germline CDR1 and CDR2 sequences are SGHKS and YYEKEE (reference sequence). The CDR3 protein is CASSPGQGALYGYTF. The CDR3 DNA reads TGTGCCAGCAGCCCGGGACAGGGGGCACTCTATGGCTACACCTTC.

The chain is built from TRBV3-1 and TRBJ2-5; the D gene is possibly TRBD2 (5 bases). Looked up from germline, CDR1 is LGHDT and CDR2 is YNNKEL (reference sequence). This CDR3 has 15 residues. The germline V and J ends were trimmed by 5 bases and 4 bases, with 17 bases remaining between them. The CDR3 DNA reads TGTGCCAGCAGCTTCCAGAGAGCGGTGGGAGAGACCCAGTACTTC. This encodes CASSFQRAVGETQYF.